One sample yielded the 18 T cell receptor beta chains listed below, sequenced in a study of OX40 agonist ivuxolimab in advanced cancers. Libraries were made using the immunoSEQ multiplex PCR assay. TCRdb stores this immuneACCESS table with in-frame sequences only. Part of the clones is absent; in the studies checked, under half of the shortfall reflects unresolved V genes, and no reason is known for the rest. In this sample the table shows under 50,000 clones, around 92% of which occur a single time. The ten largest clonotypes hold roughly 9.8% of the sample. Material: CD4+ or CD8+ T cells sorted from blood, obtained in a trial of the OX40 agonist ivuxolimab. These receptor sequences come from an adult with an advanced solid tumor such as melanoma, head and neck, liver or kidney cancer.

The rearrangement uses TRBV29-1 and TRBJ2-2; 7 nucleotides line up with TRBD2. Germline V gene sequence: CDR1 SQVTM, CDR2 ANQGSEA. The CDR3 extends over 16 amino acids. V dropped 0 bases and J dropped 7; count of bases not matched to a gene: 11. CDR3 DNA sequence: TGCAGCGTTGAAGAGGGCGGGAGAGAATCCCGCGGGGAGCTGTTTTTT. This encodes CSVEEGGRESRGELFF.

This chain uses TRBV19 with TRBJ1-5; tentatively, D is TRBD1 (5 bases). Trimming shortened V by 7 bases and J by 2 bases, and 18 bases separated the two germline ends. CDR3 size: 16 residues. Germline V gene lookup returns CDR1 LNHDA and CDR2 SQIVND (reference sequence). In nucleotides, the CDR3 is TGTGCCAGTACTCGTCGCTCAGGGTCGGGCAATCAGCCCCAGCATTTT. Its translation: CASTRRSGSGNQPQHF.

The CDR3 sequence is CASSFASGGDTDTQYF. The CDR3 nucleotides read TGTGCCAGCAGCTTTGCTAGCGGGGGGGACACAGATACGCAGTATTTT. The chain uses TRBV7-2 and TRBJ2-3, with 12 bases matching TRBD2. Germline V CDR1 and CDR2: SGHTA, FQGNSA. The length of the CDR3 is 16 residues. J lost 2 bases, V lost 3 bases, and 3 bases had no gene match. Full variable domain (rest looked up from reference TRBV7-2 and TRBJ2-3): GAGVSQSPSNKVTEKGKDVELRCDPISGHTALYWYRQSLGQGLEFLIYFQGNSAPDKSGLPSDRFSAERTGGSVSTLTIQRTQQEDSAVYLCASSFASGGDTDTQYFGPGTRLTVL.

The rearrangement joins TRBV19 to TRBJ1-5; D possibly corresponds to TRBD1 (5 bases). The length of the CDR3 is 15 residues. Germline CDR1 is LNHDA and CDR2 is SQIVND (reference sequence). V shed 7 bases and J shed 0 bases, with 13 bases lying between them. The CDR3 is CASTEDRDSNQPQHF. The CDR3 DNA reads as TGTGCCAGTACCGAAGACAGAGATAGCAATCAGCCCCAGCATTTT.

V gene TRBV25-1 combines with J gene TRBJ1-1; TRBD1 agrees at 8 bases. Per germline, CDR1 MGHDK and CDR2 SYGVNS. The CDR3 runs to 15 residues. After removal of 6 bases from V and 5 bases from J, the junction contained 11 bases not matched to a gene. The CDR3 loop reads CASSPGAGGWTEAFF. The CDR3 region has the DNA TGTGCCAGCAGCCCCGGGGCAGGGGGCTGGACTGAAGCTTTCTTT.

V gene TRBV14 combines with J gene TRBJ2-3; no clear D. V shed 4 bases and J shed 7 bases, with 9 bases lying between them. This CDR3 has 12 amino acids. Germline values: CDR1 SGHDN, CDR2 FVKESK. The DNA of the CDR3 is TGTGCCAGCAGCCCCGGATCTTATACGCAGTATTTT. This gives the protein CASSPGSYTQYF.

This chain uses TRBV5-6 with TRBJ1-5; D is uncertain. The length of the CDR3 is 13 residues. Looked up from germline, CDR1 is SGHDT and CDR2 is YYEEEE. The V gene lost 5 bases and the J gene lost 3 bases, with 9 bases spanning the gap. CDR3 bases: TGTGCCAGCAGTTCAAGCTCCAATCAGCCCCAGCATTTT. Encoded protein: CASSSSSNQPQHF.

The V and J genes are TRBV30 and TRBJ2-7, with a possible D match to TRBD1 (5 bases). This CDR3 is 13 amino acids long. V lost 3 bases and J lost 3, with 12 bases in between. Germline assignment: CDR1 GTSNPN and CDR2 SVGIG (reference sequence). CDR3 region: CAWSGPDSYEQYF. The CDR3 DNA reads TGTGCCTGGAGCGGACCCGACAGCTACGAGCAGTACTTC.

Here the CDR3 reads CASSQYSMNTEAFF. CDR3 DNA sequence: TGTGCCAGCAGCCAATACTCGATGAACACTGAAGCTTTCTTT. The V and J genes are TRBV6-6 and TRBJ1-1; D gene ambiguous. With 6 bases removed from V and 0 bases from J, the gap between germline ends came to 11 bases. The germline gives CDR1 MNHNY, CDR2 SVGAGI (reference sequence). There are 14 residues in the CDR3.

The chain employs TRBV7-9 and TRBJ2-6; the D call may be TRBD1 or TRBD2 (5 bases each). Trimming took off 5 bases at V and 11 bases at J, with 25 bases between the two ends. CDR1 and CDR2 from the germline V gene are SEHNR and FQNEAQ (reference sequence). The CDR3 runs to 17 residues. CDR3 in DNA: TGTGCCAGCAGCCAAACCGGAGGACAAAAAATGGAGGACGTCCTGACTTTC. This encodes CASSQTGGQKMEDVLTF. Filled out from reference TRBV7-9 and TRBJ2-6, the complete variable domain reads DTGVSQNPRHKITKRGQNVTFRCDPISEHNRLYWYRQTLGQGPEFLTYFQNEAQLEKSRLLSDRFSAERPKGSFSTLEIQRTEQGDSAMYLCASSQTGGQKMEDVLTFGAGSRLTVL.

V and J are TRBV27 and TRBJ1-1; D remains unclear. V was clipped by 4 bases and J by 4 bases, with 10 bases between them. The CDR3 runs to 13 residues. The germline V gene encodes CDR1 MNHEY and CDR2 SMNVEV (reference sequence). CDR3: CASSSPRGTEAFF. In nucleotides, the CDR3 is TGTGCCAGCAGTTCCCCGCGGGGCACTGAAGCTTTCTTT.

This rearrangement joins TRBV6-6 to TRBJ2-2; D possibly corresponds to TRBD1 (5 bases). The germline V gene has CDR1 MNHNY and CDR2 SVGAGI (reference sequence). The length of the CDR3 is 14 residues. With 6 bases removed from V and 1 base from J, the gap between germline ends came to 9 bases. CDR3 coding DNA: TGTGCCAGCAGGCCAACAGGGAACACCGGGGAGCTGTTTTTT. Its protein is CASRPTGNTGELFF.

This clone was seen just once. The rearrangement links TRBV19 to TRBJ1-5; unclear D gene. V was cut by 5 bases and J by 0 bases, with 8 bases left in between. This CDR3 has 14 residues. Per the germline V gene, CDR1 is LNHDA and CDR2 is SQIVND (reference sequence). CDR3 coding DNA: TGTGCCAGTAGTTTGGCTTATAGCAATCAGCCCCAGCATTTT. Translating gives CASSLAYSNQPQHF.

This chain links TRBV5-1 with TRBJ1-1; D remains ambiguous. The CDR3 covers 16 residues. The ends were cut back, 2 bases at V and 2 bases at J, with 16 bases in the middle. Germline lookup yields CDR1 SGHRS and CDR2 YFSETQ. The CDR3, as DNA: TGCGCCAGCAGCTTCACCTCCTGGACCGAAAACACTGAAGCTTTCTTT. It is translated as CASSFTSWTENTEAFF.

This chain's CDR3 is CASSPRGPNTEAFF. CDR3 sequence (DNA): TGTGCCAGCAGCCCAAGGGGACCGAACACTGAAGCTTTCTTT. This chain links TRBV7-2 with TRBJ1-1; possible D gene TRBD1, 5 bases. The CDR3 has 14 residues. Germline V gene sequence: CDR1 SGHTA, CDR2 FQGNSA. Deletions cut 5 bases from V and 1 base from J, with 11 bases between.

The CDR3 DNA sequence: TGTGCCAGCAGTCCGCCTCAGGGGGACGGAGAGACCCAGTACTTC. Translating it yields CASSPPQGDGETQYF. The genes are TRBV28 and TRBJ2-5; TRBD1 aligns across 7 bases. With V trimmed by 5 bases and J by 4 bases, 10 bases remained unmatched. Looked up from germline, CDR1 is MDHEN and CDR2 is SYDVKM. The CDR3 totals 15 residues.

V is TRBV6-6 and J is TRBJ2-3, with 7 bases matching TRBD1. Germline V CDR1 and CDR2: MNHNY, SVGAGI (reference sequence). The V gene end was trimmed by 8 bases and the J gene end by 2 bases; junction bases not matched to a gene: 10. The CDR3 has 15 amino acids. CDR3 region: CASAREGAITDTQYF. The CDR3 DNA reads TGTGCCAGCGCCCGTGAGGGGGCAATCACAGATACGCAGTATTTT.

The chain is built from TRBV7-9 and TRBJ2-3; D remains ambiguous. Between the trimmed V and J ends, which lost 7 bases and 1 base, there was a span of 3 bases. The CDR3 length is 11 residues. Germline V CDR1 and CDR2: SEHNR, FQNEAQ (reference sequence). The chain's CDR3 is CASMGTDTQYF. For the CDR3, the DNA is TGTGCCAGCATGGGCACAGATACGCAGTATTTT.